This T cell receptor beta chain was identified during a study of OX40 agonist ivuxolimab in advanced cancers. About the study: Subjects had a mean age of around 60 years, with a range of about 23 to 79; around 80% were male. Study results and caveats: CD8+ T cells (on average) carried more expanded clones than CD4+ T cells. There was clonal expansion of CD4+ and CD8+ blood T cells by week 6 at 0.1 to 3.0 mg/kg. Partly responding patients at 0.1-3.0 mg/kg showed some of the smallest clonal expansion.

This clone was observed a few times. Its antigen is unknown. This CDR3 is 17 amino acids long. After removal of 4 bases from V and 6 bases from J, the junction contained 9 bases not matched to a gene. Germline CDR1 SGHNT, CDR2 YYREEE (reference sequence). Sequencing used immunoSEQ multiplex PCR; TCRdb keeps in-frame clones, though not all of them. The top ten hold just over 0.55% of the sample, which has fewer than 80,000 clones, 70% to 90% seen once. This chain joins TRBV5-4 and TRBJ2-1; 14 bases agree with TRBD2. The sample here was CD4+ or CD8+ T cells sorted from blood, taken in a trial of the OX40 agonist ivuxolimab. The sequence derives from an adult with an advanced solid tumor such as melanoma, head and neck, liver or kidney cancer. CDR3 coding DNA: TGTGCCAGCAGCAAAAGACTAGCGGGGGGGCTTGCCAATGAGCAGTTCTTC. It yields the protein CASSKRLAGGLANEQFF.